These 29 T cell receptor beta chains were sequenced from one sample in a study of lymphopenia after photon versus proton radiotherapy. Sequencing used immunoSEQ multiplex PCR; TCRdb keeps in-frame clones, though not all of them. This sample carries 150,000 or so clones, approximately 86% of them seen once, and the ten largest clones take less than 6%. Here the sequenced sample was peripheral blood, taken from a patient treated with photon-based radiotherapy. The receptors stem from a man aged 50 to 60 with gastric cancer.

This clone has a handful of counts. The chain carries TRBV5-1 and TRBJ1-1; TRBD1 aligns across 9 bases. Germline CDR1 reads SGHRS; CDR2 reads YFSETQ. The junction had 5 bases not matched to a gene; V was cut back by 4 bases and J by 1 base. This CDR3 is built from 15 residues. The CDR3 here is CASSPGTGRNTEAFF. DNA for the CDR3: TGCGCCAGCAGCCCAGGGACAGGGAGGAACACTGAAGCTTTCTTT.

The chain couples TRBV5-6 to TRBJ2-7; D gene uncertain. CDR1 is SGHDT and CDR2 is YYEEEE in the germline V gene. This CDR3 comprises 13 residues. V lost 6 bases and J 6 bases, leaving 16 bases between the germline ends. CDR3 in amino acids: CASKLDPPGEQYF. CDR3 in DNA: TGTGCCAGCAAGTTGGACCCGCCGGGCGAGCAGTACTTC.

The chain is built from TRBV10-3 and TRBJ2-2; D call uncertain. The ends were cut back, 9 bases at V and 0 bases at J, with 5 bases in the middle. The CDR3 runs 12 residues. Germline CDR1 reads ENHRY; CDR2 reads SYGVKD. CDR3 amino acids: CAISPNTGELFF. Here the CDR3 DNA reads TGTGCCATTTCTCCGAACACCGGGGAGCTGTTTTTT.

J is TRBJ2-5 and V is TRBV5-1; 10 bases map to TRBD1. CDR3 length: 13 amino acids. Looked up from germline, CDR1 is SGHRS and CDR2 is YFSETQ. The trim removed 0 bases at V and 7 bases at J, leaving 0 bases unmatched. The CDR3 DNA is TGCGCCAGCAGCTTGGGGACAGGGGGGACCCAGTACTTC. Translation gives CASSLGTGGTQYF. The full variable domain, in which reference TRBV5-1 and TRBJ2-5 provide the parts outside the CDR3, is KAGVTQTPRYLIKTRGQQVTLSCSPISGHRSVSWYQQTPGQGLQFLFEYFSETQRNKGNFPGRFSGRQFSNSRSEMNVSTLELGDSALYLCASSLGTGGTQYFGPGTRLLVL.

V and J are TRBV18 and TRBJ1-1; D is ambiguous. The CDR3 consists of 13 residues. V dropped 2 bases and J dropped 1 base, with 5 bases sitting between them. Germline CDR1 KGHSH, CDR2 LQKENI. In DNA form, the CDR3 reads TGTGCCAGCTCACCATACCAGAACACTGAAGCTTTCTTT. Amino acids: CASSPYQNTEAFF. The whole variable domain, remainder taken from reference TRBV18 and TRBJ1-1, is NAGVMQNPRHLVRRRGQEARLRCSPMKGHSHVYWYRQLPEEGLKFMVYLQKENIIDESGMPKERFSAEFPKEGPSILRIQQVVRGDSAAYFCASSPYQNTEAFFGQGTRLTVV.

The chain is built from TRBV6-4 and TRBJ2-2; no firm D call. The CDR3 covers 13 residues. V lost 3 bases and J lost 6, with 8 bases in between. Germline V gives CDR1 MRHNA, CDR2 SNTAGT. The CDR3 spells CASSEQVSGELFF. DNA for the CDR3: TGTGCCAGCAGTGAGCAGGTTTCCGGGGAGCTGTTTTTT.

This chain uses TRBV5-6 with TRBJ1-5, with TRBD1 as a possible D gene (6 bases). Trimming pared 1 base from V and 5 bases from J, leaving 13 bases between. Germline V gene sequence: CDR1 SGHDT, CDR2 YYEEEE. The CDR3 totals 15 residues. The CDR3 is CASSLTGTHDQPQHF. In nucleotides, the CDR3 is TGTGCCAGCAGCTTGACCGGGACACATGATCAGCCCCAGCATTTT.

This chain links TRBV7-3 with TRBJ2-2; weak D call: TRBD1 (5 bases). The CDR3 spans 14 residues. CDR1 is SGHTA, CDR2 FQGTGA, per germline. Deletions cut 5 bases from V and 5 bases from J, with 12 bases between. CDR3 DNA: TGTGCCAGCAGCCAGGACACCCGAACCGGGGAGCTGTTTTTT. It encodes CASSQDTRTGELFF.

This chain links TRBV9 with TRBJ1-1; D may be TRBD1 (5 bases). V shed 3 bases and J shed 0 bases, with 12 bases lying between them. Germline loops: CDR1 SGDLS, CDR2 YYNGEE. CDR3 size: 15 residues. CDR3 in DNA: TGTGCCAGCAGCGCTAGGGGCAGATTGAACACTGAAGCTTTCTTT. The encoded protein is CASSARGRLNTEAFF.

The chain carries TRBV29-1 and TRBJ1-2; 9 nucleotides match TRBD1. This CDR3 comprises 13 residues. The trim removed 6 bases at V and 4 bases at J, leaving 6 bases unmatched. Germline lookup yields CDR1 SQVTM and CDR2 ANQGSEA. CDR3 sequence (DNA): TGCAGCGTGGACAGGGGATATCTCTATGGCTACACCTTC. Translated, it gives CSVDRGYLYGYTF.

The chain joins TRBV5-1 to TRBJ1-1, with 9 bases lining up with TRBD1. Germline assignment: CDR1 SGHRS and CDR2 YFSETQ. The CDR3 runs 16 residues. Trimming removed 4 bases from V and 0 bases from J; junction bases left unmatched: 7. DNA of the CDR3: TGCGCCAGCAGCACCGGACAGGGGCGGATGAACACTGAAGCTTTCTTT. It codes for CASSTGQGRMNTEAFF.

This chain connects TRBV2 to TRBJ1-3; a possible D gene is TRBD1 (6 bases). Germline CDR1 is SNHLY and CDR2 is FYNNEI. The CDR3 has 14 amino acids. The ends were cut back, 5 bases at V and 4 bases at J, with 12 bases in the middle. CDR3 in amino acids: CASSRQAGGNTIYF. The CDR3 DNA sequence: TGTGCCAGCAGTAGACAGGCGGGGGGAAACACCATATATTTT.

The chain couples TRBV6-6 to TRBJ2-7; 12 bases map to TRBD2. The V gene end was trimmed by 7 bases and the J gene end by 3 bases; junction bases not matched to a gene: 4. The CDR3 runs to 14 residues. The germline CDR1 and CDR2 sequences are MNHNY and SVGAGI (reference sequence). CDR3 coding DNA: TGTGCCAGCATGGGGACTAGCGGGCTCTACGAGCAGTACTTC. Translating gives CASMGTSGLYEQYF.

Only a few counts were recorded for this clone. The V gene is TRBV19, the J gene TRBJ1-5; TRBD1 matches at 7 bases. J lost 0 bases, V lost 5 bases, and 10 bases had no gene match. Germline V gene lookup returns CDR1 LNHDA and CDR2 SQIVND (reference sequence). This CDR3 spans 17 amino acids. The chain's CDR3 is CASSYLGTDYSNQPQHF. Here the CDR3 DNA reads TGTGCCAGTAGTTATCTGGGGACAGACTATAGCAATCAGCCCCAGCATTTT.

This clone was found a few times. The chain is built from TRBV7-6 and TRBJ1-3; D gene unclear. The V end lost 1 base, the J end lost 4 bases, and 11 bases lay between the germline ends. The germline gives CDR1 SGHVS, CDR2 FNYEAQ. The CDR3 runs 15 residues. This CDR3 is CASSLGHPAGNTIYF. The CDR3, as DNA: TGTGCCAGCAGCTTAGGGCACCCGGCCGGAAACACCATATATTTT.

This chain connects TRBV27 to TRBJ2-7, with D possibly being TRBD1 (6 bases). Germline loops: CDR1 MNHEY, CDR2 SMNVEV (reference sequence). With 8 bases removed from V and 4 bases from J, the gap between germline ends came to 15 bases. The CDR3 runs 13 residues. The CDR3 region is CASPLYREYEQYF. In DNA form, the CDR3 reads TGTGCCAGCCCCCTCTACAGGGAATACGAGCAGTACTTC.

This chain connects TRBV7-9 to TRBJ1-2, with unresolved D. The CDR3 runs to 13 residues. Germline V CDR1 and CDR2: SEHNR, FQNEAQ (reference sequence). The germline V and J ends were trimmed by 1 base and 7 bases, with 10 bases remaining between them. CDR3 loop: CASSLDWAGGYTF. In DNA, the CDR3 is TGTGCCAGCAGCTTAGACTGGGCGGGTGGCTACACCTTC.

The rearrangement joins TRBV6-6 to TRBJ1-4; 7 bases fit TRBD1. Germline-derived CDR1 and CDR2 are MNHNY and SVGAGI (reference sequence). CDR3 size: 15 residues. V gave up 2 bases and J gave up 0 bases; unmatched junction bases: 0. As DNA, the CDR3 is TGTGCCAGCAGTTACGGGACAGCAACTAATGAAAAACTGTTTTTT. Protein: CASSYGTATNEKLFF.

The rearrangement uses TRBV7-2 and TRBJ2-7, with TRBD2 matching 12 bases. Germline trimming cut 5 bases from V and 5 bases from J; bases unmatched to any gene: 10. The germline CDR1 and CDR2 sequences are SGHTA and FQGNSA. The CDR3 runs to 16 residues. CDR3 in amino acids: CASSPRTSGTTDEQYF. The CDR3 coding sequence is TGTGCCAGCAGCCCAAGGACTAGCGGGACGACAGACGAGCAGTACTTC.

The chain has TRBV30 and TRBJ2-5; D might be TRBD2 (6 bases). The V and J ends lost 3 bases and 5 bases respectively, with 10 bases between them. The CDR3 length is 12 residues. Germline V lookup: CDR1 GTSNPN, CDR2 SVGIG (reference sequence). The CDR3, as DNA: TGTGCCTGGAGCCCGGGAGTGGAGACCCAGTACTTC. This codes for CAWSPGVETQYF.

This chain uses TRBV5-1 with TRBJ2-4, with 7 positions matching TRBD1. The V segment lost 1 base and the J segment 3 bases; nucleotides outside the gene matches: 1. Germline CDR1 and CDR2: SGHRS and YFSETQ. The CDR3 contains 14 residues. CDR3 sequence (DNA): TGCGCCAGCAGCTTGACAGGGGACAAAAACATTCAGTACTTC. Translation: CASSLTGDKNIQYF. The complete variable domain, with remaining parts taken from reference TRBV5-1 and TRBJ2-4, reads KAGVTQTPRYLIKTRGQQVTLSCSPISGHRSVSWYQQTPGQGLQFLFEYFSETQRNKGNFPGRFSGRQFSNSRSEMNVSTLELGDSALYLCASSLTGDKNIQYFGAGTRLSVL.

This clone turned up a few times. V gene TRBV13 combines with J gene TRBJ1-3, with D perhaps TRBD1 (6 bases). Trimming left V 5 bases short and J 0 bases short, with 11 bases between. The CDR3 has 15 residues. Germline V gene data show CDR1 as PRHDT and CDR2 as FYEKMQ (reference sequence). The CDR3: CASSPTGSSGNTIYF. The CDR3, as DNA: TGTGCCAGCAGCCCCACAGGGAGCTCTGGAAACACCATATATTTT.

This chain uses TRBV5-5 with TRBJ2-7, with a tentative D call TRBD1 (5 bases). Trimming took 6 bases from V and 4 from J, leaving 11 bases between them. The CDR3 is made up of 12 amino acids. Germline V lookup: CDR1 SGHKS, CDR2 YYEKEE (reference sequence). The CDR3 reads CASKLTGYEQYF. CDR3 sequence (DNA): TGTGCCAGCAAACTAACAGGTTACGAGCAGTACTTC.

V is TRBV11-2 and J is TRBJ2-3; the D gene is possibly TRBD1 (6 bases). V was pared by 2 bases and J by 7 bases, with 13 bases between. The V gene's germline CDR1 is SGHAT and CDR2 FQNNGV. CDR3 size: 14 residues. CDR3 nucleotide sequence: TGTGCCAGCAGCTTAATCCAGGGGTTGAATACGCAGTATTTT. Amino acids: CASSLIQGLNTQYF.

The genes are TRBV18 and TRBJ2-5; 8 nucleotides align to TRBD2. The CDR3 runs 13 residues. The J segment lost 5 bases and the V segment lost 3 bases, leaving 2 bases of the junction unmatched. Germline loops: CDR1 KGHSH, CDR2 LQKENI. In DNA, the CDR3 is TGTGCCAGCTCACCTAGCGGGACTGAGACCCAGTACTTC. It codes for CASSPSGTETQYF.

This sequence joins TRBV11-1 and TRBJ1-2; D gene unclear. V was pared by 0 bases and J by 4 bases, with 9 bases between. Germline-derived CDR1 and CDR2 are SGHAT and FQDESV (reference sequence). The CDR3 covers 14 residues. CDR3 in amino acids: CASSLAGRPYGYTF. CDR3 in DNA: TGTGCCAGCAGCTTAGCCGGACGACCCTATGGCTACACCTTC.

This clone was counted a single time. The CDR3 reads CASSLNRNTEAFF. DNA of the CDR3: TGTGCCAGCAGCTTAAATAGGAACACTGAAGCTTTCTTT. The J gene is TRBJ1-1, the V gene TRBV7-2, with unresolved D. Germline V gene data show CDR1 as SGHTA and CDR2 as FQGNSA. V was pared by 2 bases and J by 1 base, with 5 bases between. The length of the CDR3 is 13 residues.

The CDR3 here is CASSKGVAGDSETQYF. The CDR3 nucleotides are TGTGCCAGCAGCAAGGGGGTAGCGGGAGATTCGGAGACCCAGTACTTC. The genes are TRBV5-4 and TRBJ2-5, with TRBD2 identical over 9 bases. From germline, CDR1 is SGHNT and CDR2 YYREEE (reference sequence). The junction had 12 bases not matched to a gene; V was cut back by 4 bases and J by 5 bases. The CDR3 has 16 residues.

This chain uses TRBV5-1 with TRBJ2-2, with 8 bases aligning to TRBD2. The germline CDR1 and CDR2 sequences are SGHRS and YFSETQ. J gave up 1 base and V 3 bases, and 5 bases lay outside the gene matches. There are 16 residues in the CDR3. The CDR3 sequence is CASSSSGGENTGELFF. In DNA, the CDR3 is TGCGCCAGCAGCTCTTCCGGGGGGGAGAACACCGGGGAGCTGTTTTTT. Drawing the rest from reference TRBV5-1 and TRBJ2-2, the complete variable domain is KAGVTQTPRYLIKTRGQQVTLSCSPISGHRSVSWYQQTPGQGLQFLFEYFSETQRNKGNFPGRFSGRQFSNSRSEMNVSTLELGDSALYLCASSSSGGENTGELFFGEGSRLTVL.